This TCR beta chain was recorded in a study of post-analysis software for immune sequencing data. The authors incorporated unique molecular identifiers into the TCR beta cDNA libraries. TCRdb re-derived calls from the PCR reads in MiXCR, one entry per CDR3 protein. This table holds about 460,000 distinct CDR3 sequences, around 40% found once. Study-wide results and caveats: Multiple sclerosis was associated with a significant reduction in normalized Chao1 diversity relative to controls. Patients used five TRBV segments, including TRBV5-6, TRBV5-1 and TRBV20-1, more often than controls.

This clonotype has more than one count but fewer than ten. The antigen remains unidentified. The CDR3 sequence is 16 residues long. Germline V lookup: CDR1 MDHEN, CDR2 SYDVKM. V was clipped by 6 bases and J by 2 bases; unmatched bases: 8. The sequence derives from a girl aged 5-17 years with multiple sclerosis. The rearrangement joins TRBV28 to TRBJ2-3, with 10 bases matching TRBD1. Material: blood. The chain's CDR3 is CASRPDRGLNTDTQYF. CDR3 sequence (DNA): TGTGCCAGCAGACCCGACAGGGGGCTAAACACAGATACGCAGTATTTT.